This T cell receptor beta chain was retrieved from a study of spatial heterogeneity in lung cancer. The wider study: There were consistently more beta-chain sequences detected than alpha-chain sequences.

Time point reported: sample taken at primary tumor resection. Donors were around 70 untreated early-stage non-small cell lung cancer patients. Frozen PBMC, nontumor lung or tumor provided whole RNA, which was sequenced unsorted. The CDR3 is 12 amino acids. Trimming took off 7 bases at V and 6 bases at J, with 11 bases between the two ends. Germline CDR1 and CDR2: SEHNR and FQNEAQ (reference sequence). This clonotype was observed many times. TCRdb re-derived calls from the 5' RACE reads in MiXCR, one entry per CDR3 protein. The data hold under 40,000 distinct CDR3 sequences, with 5% to 6.5% observed a single time.

This chain joins TRBV7-9 and TRBJ2-3; TRBD1 is a possible D gene (5 bases). Specimen: PBMCs, collected at surgery. This TCR was recovered from a female donor with early-stage non-small cell lung cancer. The CDR3 coding sequence is TGTGCCAGCACCCCGAAGGGGGATACGCAGTATTTT. It codes for CASTPKGDTQYF.